These 3 T cell receptor beta chains were sequenced from one sample in a study of OX40 agonist ivuxolimab in advanced cancers. TCRdb's copy holds only in-frame clones and misses some; the assay was immunoSEQ multiplex PCR. This table holds 36,000 or so clones, approximately 80% found once. The starting material was CD4+ or CD8+ T cells sorted from blood, obtained in a trial of the OX40 agonist ivuxolimab. These receptors originate from an adult with an advanced solid tumor such as melanoma, head and neck, liver or kidney cancer.

There are a few counts of this clone. V and J are TRBV5-1 and TRBJ1-2, with 12 bases aligning to TRBD1. The germline V gene has CDR1 SGHRS and CDR2 YFSETQ. The CDR3 runs 17 residues. After removal of 1 base from V and 2 bases from J, the junction contained 6 bases not matched to a gene. CDR3 sequence: CASSLPGQGASNYGYTF. CDR3 DNA: TGCGCCAGCAGCTTGCCGGGACAGGGGGCTTCCAACTATGGCTACACCTTC.

The chain is built from TRBV10-3 and TRBJ2-1, with 14 bases fitting TRBD2. CDR1 and CDR2 from the germline V gene are ENHRY and SYGVKD. J gave up 2 bases and V 7 bases, and 4 bases lay outside the gene matches. The CDR3 length is 16 residues. The CDR3, as DNA: TGTGCCATCACCAAGACTAGCGGGGGGGCCTACAATGAGCAGTTCTTC. Translating it yields CAITKTSGGAYNEQFF.

This chain links TRBV6-1 with TRBJ2-7; 8 bases match TRBD2. CDR3 length: 14 residues. Trimming removed 7 bases from V and 4 bases from J; junction bases left unmatched: 9. Germline CDR1 MNHNS, CDR2 SASEGT. The CDR3 is CASTNPRGGYEQYF. In DNA, the CDR3 is TGTGCCAGCACGAACCCCCGGGGGGGATACGAGCAGTACTTC.